This T cell receptor (beta chain) was sequenced during a study of tissue T cells after allogeneic stem cell transplantation. Study as a whole: Graft-versus-host disease patients received grafts, four unmodified and three CD34-selected to deplete T cells. Smaller viable blood or marrow samples skipped sorting for direct DNA extraction.

Germline V lookup: CDR1 GTSNPN, CDR2 SVGIG (reference sequence). The CDR3 is made up of 16 amino acids. Losses at the gene ends were 4 bases for V and 2 bases for J; bases not matched to a gene: 8. Generated by immunoSEQ multiplex PCR, the TCRdb table keeps only in-frame clones and is missing some. The sample shows 35,000 to 50,000 clones, just under 95% of them seen only once. The TCR comes from a woman aged 35 to 70 who later had graft-versus-host disease after an allogeneic stem cell transplant. The chain has TRBV30 and TRBJ1-6; TRBD1 agrees at 7 bases. This sample comprised blood, obtained before transplantation. The CDR3 DNA sequence: TGTGCCTGGAAATGGTCAGGGGGGACCTATAATTCACCCCTCCACTTT. This gives the protein CAWKWSGGTYNSPLHF.